This is a list of T cell receptor beta chains from one sample in a study of cytomegalovirus exposure and HLA in healthy donors. This table comes from immunoSEQ multiplex PCR, and its TCRdb copy is limited to in-frame clones, with some not included. The sample lists some 140,000 clones; about 80% were seen once. What was sequenced was PBMCs. The receptors were gathered from a man aged 30 to 39 in good health. Each CDR3 is given with its conserved first and last residue. D genes are given only for firm matches. A row's size may be missing; if present it is once, few, many or a size class.

. TRBJ2-7 . TRBV9 TGTGCCAGCAGCAGCGGAGGAGGTTCGGGTTACGAGCAGTACTTC CASSSGGGSGYEQYF
. TRBJ1-1 few TRBV11-3 TGTGCCAGCAGCTCCCAGGGAGGGACGAACACTGAAGCTTTCTTT CASSSQGGTNTEAFF
TRBD2 TRBJ2-5 . TRBV7-8 TGTGCCAGCAGCTCCTGGACTAGCGGGAGTGGGACCCAGTACTTC CASSSWTSGSGTQYF
. TRBJ1-4 . TRBV27 TGTGCCAGCAGTCAACGACAGGCCCCTAATGAAAAACTGTTTTTT CASSQRQAPNEKLFF
TRBD2 TRBJ2-1 few TRBV6-5 TGTGCCAGCAAGCCTAGCGGGAGGGGTGAGCAGTTCTTC CASKPSGRGEQFF
. TRBJ1-1 . TRBV10-3 TGTGCCATCAGGACAGGAGGGAACACTGAAGCTTTCTTT CAIRTGGNTEAFF
. TRBJ2-5 . TRBV5-1 TGCGCCAGCAGACCCCTCCTAGGCGGGGAGACCCAGTACTTC CASRPLLGGETQYF
TRBD2 TRBJ2-1 . TRBV5-1 TGCGCCAGCAGCTTGCCTACTAGCGGGGGGAATGAGCAGTTCTTC CASSLPTSGGNEQFF
TRBD1 TRBJ1-4 . TRBV4-2 TGTGCCAGCAGCCAAGATCCCGGGACAGGGGGCCAAAAACTGTTTTTT CASSQDPGTGGQKLFF
. TRBJ2-5 medium-sized TRBV7-9 TGTGCCAGCAGCCGCTTGGACAGCCAAGAGACCCAGTACTTC CASSRLDSQETQYF
TRBD2 TRBJ2-1 . TRBV25-1 TGTGCCAGCAAGGTTGCGGGAGGTTCCTACAATGAGCAGTTCTTC CASKVAGGSYNEQFF
. TRBJ1-1 . TRBV7-2 TGTGCCAGCAGCTTAGCGCAGGGTCTCAAGGTTAGTCTAGCTGAAGCTTTCTTT CASSLAQGLKVSLAEAFF
TRBD1 TRBJ2-4 . TRBV7-9 TGTTCCAGCACCGGACAGGGGGTCATTCAGTACTTC CSSTGQGVIQYF
. TRBJ1-1 . TRBV6-4 TGTGCCAGCAGTGAGTACAAGGGGCGGACTGAAGCTTTCTTT CASSEYKGRTEAFF
TRBD1 TRBJ1-3 few TRBV9 TGTGCCAGCAGCCCAAGGGGACAGGGGTTTGGAAACACCATATATTTT CASSPRGQGFGNTIYF
. TRBJ2-3 . TRBV5-1 TGCGCCAGCAGCTTGGTGACAGGAGGCTATAGCACAGATACGCAGTATTTT CASSLVTGGYSTDTQYF
TRBD1 TRBJ1-1 few TRBV4-1 TGCGCCAGCAGCCATCGGACAGGGGGCATTATGAACACTGAAGCTTTCTTT CASSHRTGGIMNTEAFF
TRBD2 TRBJ2-3 . TRBV7-9 TGTGCCAGCAGCTTAGCTAGCGGGAGGAATTACGATACGCAGTATTTT CASSLASGRNYDTQYF
TRBD1 TRBJ2-7 once TRBV14 TGTGCCAGCAGCCCAGATTATGGACAGGTAGCCTACGAGCAGTACTTC CASSPDYGQVAYEQYF
. TRBJ1-5 . TRBV7-9 TGTGCCAGCAGCCAGGCTGTCACCAATCAGCCCCAGCATTTT CASSQAVTNQPQHF
TRBD1 TRBJ1-1 . TRBV11-3 TGTGCCAGCAGCTTGCGGGGGGACAGGGGGGACACTGAAGCTTTCTTT CASSLRGDRGDTEAFF
. TRBJ1-6 . TRBV5-6 TGTGCCAGCAGCTTGTTTGACAGGAAGAATTCACCCCTCCACTTT CASSLFDRKNSPLHF
TRBD1 TRBJ2-1 . TRBV5-1 TGCGCCAGCAGCTACCCCGGGACAGGAGACAATGAGCAGTTCTTC CASSYPGTGDNEQFF
. TRBJ2-5 . TRBV11-2 TGTGCCAGCAGCTTTTACAGGGATCTGGAGACCCAGTACTTC CASSFYRDLETQYF